This record looks at one TCR beta chain sequence and its context. The antigen remains unidentified. The data were taken from a study of lymphopenia after photon versus proton radiotherapy. General observations from the study: Larger post-nadir TCR diversity loss correlated inversely with survival in deceased patients.

The V and J ends lost 7 bases and 10 bases, in that order; junction bases with no gene match: 8. Germline CDR1 reads MDHEN; CDR2 reads SYDVKM. This CDR3 spans 14 amino acids. Method: immunoSEQ multiplex PCR; TCRdb's copy keeps in-frame clones and lacks some. Counted here are 30,000 to 40,000 clones, 84% occurring once; the ten biggest clones make up roughly 15%. This chain joins TRBV28 and TRBJ1-4, with 11 bases lining up with TRBD1. The TCR comes from a woman in her sixties or seventies with pancreatic cancer. Sequenced here: peripheral blood, sampled from a patient treated with proton-based radiotherapy. The CDR3 protein is CASNHGGTGGKLFF. The CDR3, as DNA: TGTGCCAGCAACCATGGAGGGACAGGGGGAAAACTGTTTTTT. The whole variable domain, remainder taken from reference TRBV28 and TRBJ1-4, is DVKVTQSSRYLVKRTGEKVFLECVQDMDHENMFWYRQDPGLGLRLIYFSYDVKMKEKGDIPEGYSVSREKKERFSLILESASTNQTSMYLCASNHGGTGGKLFFGSGTQLSVL.